The entry below describes one T cell receptor (beta chain). Its cognate antigen has yet to be identified. One base away there is no much larger clone; base qualities are not given. Compared with germline, V lacks 5 bases and J lacks 2 bases; bases without a gene match: 5. The CDR3, from cysteine to phenylalanine, totals 16 residues. Only CDR3 DNA is held: 48 bases, read in frame from base 1. The germline V gene specifies SGHAT as CDR1 and FQNNGV as CDR2. Ficoll-Paque density gradient centrifugation was the method used to isolate PBMCs. TCRdb shows the sequencer as Illumina NovaSeq 6000. TCRalpha and TCRbeta cDNA libraries were constructed by 5'RACE with constant-segment primers, with sample barcodes and unique molecular identifiers being introduced. Trizol reagent was used to extract RNA from every sample. Library amplification was performed in two PCR steps, and a second sample barcode and Illumina TruSeq adapters were introduced in the second step. Libraries were sequenced on an Illumina NovaSeq with 2 x 150 bp paired-end reads. In the source study's methods: Reads were demultiplexed and collapsed into UMI-guided consensus sequences with migec v1.2.7. Using mixcr v2.1.11, UMI consensuses were aligned to TRA and TRB V and J templates and then assembled into clonotypes. Expanded or contracted clonotypes were those called significant by both edgeR and NoisET, with noise models trained on biological replicates. For edgeR calls, the cutoffs were a false discovery rate-adjusted p below 0.01 and a log2 fold-change threshold of 1. As an exploratory analysis of dynamics, max-normalized trajectories of the 1000 most abundant clonotypes were examined with PCA combined with hierarchical clustering. Each responding clone was given a CD4 or CD8 phenotype based on the CD4+ and CD8+ repertoires, which had been sequenced separately. TCRdb reworked the public reads: Q25 trimming with fastp, MiXCR clone assembly, productive beta chains retained. Every distinct CDR3 protein forms one entry, paired with its most common genes and DNA. TCRdb, rather than the study authors, made the V and J calls. Present in this sample are 150,000 to 200,000 distinct CDR3 sequences, roughly 23% of which were seen just once. The ten largest clones add up to 20% to 25% of the sample.

This sample stems from a study of T-cell memory formation after mild COVID-19 (dated by TCRdb to about 2021). Some background on the complete study: TCR sequence clusters from the two donors were found to be largely donor specific. Two young, previously healthy adult volunteers, one female and one male, were included in the cohort. Longitudinal TCRalpha and TCRbeta repertoire sequencing tracked T-cell clones expanding and contracting after mild COVID-19 in a couple of donors. Study-wide findings and limitations: From day 15 to 85, contracting clones showed balanced CD4/CD8 phenotypes, whereas a second wave of clones that expanded from day 15 to 37 leaned towards CD4+. SARS-CoV-2 specificity was not confirmed for the second-wave clones peaking on day 37. The study included only a couple of mild cases, and larger cohorts that include severe cases with pre-infection samples were judged to be necessary. Some responding clones were found in pre-infection memory, which suggests that pre-existing cross-reactive memory T cells took part in the SARS-CoV-2 response. Contracting CD4+ clones were found mainly in CM and EM memory subsets, while CD8+ clones were enriched in EMRA.

The sequence is built from TRBV11-2 and TRBJ2-6; TRBD2 agrees with 8 junctional bases. The sequence derives from an adult woman who had mild COVID-19 (a few samples of this study predate the infection). The sample titles of this study are shuffled in the database, so cell type and time point are left out; the donor was told from shared clones. The material sequenced was PBMCs or a T cell subset sorted from them (not recorded which). The DNA sequence is as follows: TGTGCCAGCAGCGCCTACGGGGGGGCTGGGGCCAACGTCCTGACTTTC. This translates into CASSAYGGAGANVLTF.